Listed here are 21 T cell receptor beta chains from one sample, sequenced in a study of T cells in women clearing cervical HPV infection. Sequencing was performed with immunoSEQ multiplex PCR; in TCRdb, only in-frame clones are kept and a portion is missing. This listing includes about 20,000 clones. Material for sequencing was blood buffy coat. Source of these receptors: a woman between 18 and 70 years old with a cervical HPV16 infection that either progressed to CIN3+ or cleared (not recorded which).

Measured by frequency, this clone is medium-sized. The read falls 3 residues short of the CDR3 end, and the missing part is taken from the germline J gene. The gene calls are TRBV12-5 and TRBJ1-3, with TRBD1 as a possible D gene (6 bases). The CDR3 runs to 17 residues. Germline V lookup: CDR1 LGHNT, CDR2 FRNRAP. V was cut by 2 bases and J by 0 bases, with 14 bases left in between. The CDR3 sequence: CASGLSWDTSSGNTIYF. CDR3 DNA, as far as it was read: TGTGCTAGTGGTTTGAGTTGGGACACCAGCTCTGGAAACACC.

Of note for this clone: From the germline J gene comes the end of the CDR3, since the read stops 3 residues before it. The V call is TRBV19, the J call TRBJ1-1; 8 bases match TRBD1. CDR1 LNHDA and CDR2 SQIVND come from the germline V gene (reference sequence). The CDR3 covers 17 residues. The junction had 9 bases not matched to a gene; V was cut back by 3 bases and J by 0 bases. CDR3 sequence: CASSIGQGGGLNTEAFF. The sequenced part of the CDR3 DNA is TGTGCCAGTAGTATCGGACAGGGAGGGGGCCTGAACACTGAA.

A remark on this clone: The read ends 3 residues early relative to the CDR3; the germline J gene fills the gap. V usage is TRBV19 and J usage is TRBJ2-1, with 10 bases matching TRBD2. J was trimmed by 2 bases and V by 5 bases; bases with no gene match: 15. CDR1 LNHDA and CDR2 SQIVND come from the germline V gene (reference sequence). The CDR3 covers 19 residues. CDR3 sequence: CASSPVGLAPRTAYNEQFF. The sequenced part of the CDR3 DNA is TGTGCCAGTAGTCCTGTGGGACTAGCGCCCAGGACCGCCTACAATGAG.

Points on this clone: The DNA ends 3 residues before the CDR3 does, and the rest of the CDR3 is filled in from the germline J gene. The rearrangement joins TRBV12-3 or TRBV12-4 to TRBJ2-3, with 11 bases that match TRBD2. V was pared by 5 bases and J by 6 bases, with 13 bases of the junction left unmatched. CDR3 size: 17 residues. The covered CDR3 bases are TGTGCCAGCAGTCTTAGCCCCCCGGGACTAGCGGTTGATACG. This encodes CASSLSPPGLAVDT. The whole CDR3 protein is CASSLSPPGLAVDTQYF.

Note on this clone: The read terminates 3 residues before the CDR3 end, so the remaining end is supplied by the germline J gene. The V and J genes are TRBV7-2 and TRBJ1-6; D ambiguous. The CDR3 is 13 residues long. CDR1 SGHTA and CDR2 FQGNSA come from the germline V gene. This chain's CDR3 is CASSAAVSRPLHF. CDR3 DNA (partial): TGTGCCAGCAGCGCGGCTGTTTCACGGCCC.

About this clone itself: The read falls 3 residues short of the CDR3 end, and the missing part is taken from the germline J gene. This rearrangement joins TRBV13 to TRBJ2-7, with 8 bases aligning to TRBD2. Germline V gives CDR1 PRHDT, CDR2 FYEKMQ (reference sequence). This CDR3 contains 14 residues. Germline trimming cut 5 bases from V and 2 bases from J; bases unmatched to any gene: 5. The chain's CDR3 is CASSARGGPYEQYF. CDR3 DNA (partial): TGTGCCAGCAGCGCACGGGGGGGCCCCTACGAG. The variable domain in full, completed from reference TRBV13 and TRBJ2-7, reads AAGVIQSPRHLIKEKRETATLKCYPIPRHDTVYWYQQGPGQDPQFLISFYEKMQSDKGSIPDRFSAQQFSDYHSELNMSSLELGDSALYFCASSARGGPYEQYFGPGTRLTVT.

On this clone: The read gets to within 3 residues of the CDR3 end, and the germline J gene fills in the rest. V and J are TRBV7-9 and TRBJ2-5; TRBD1 agrees at 7 bases. With 1 base clipped from V and 4 bases from J, the junction kept 3 bases outside the gene matches. This CDR3 has 14 amino acids. Germline lookup yields CDR1 SEHNR and CDR2 FQNEAQ (reference sequence). CDR3 DNA, as far as it was read: TGTGCCAGCAGCTTAGTAGGGGGCGGAGAGACC. Translating it yields CASSLVGGGET. The entire CDR3 reads CASSLVGGGETQYF.

Comments on this clone: The read halts 3 residues ahead of the CDR3 end, with the missing end drawn from the germline J gene. V and J are TRBV2 and TRBJ2-4; 10 bases are a match to TRBD1. This CDR3 is built from 13 residues. CDR1 and CDR2 (germline): SNHLY, FYNNEI. The CDR3 region is CASSTGGYSGQYF. The CDR3 bases that were read are TGTGCCAGCTCGACAGGGGGCTATAGTGGT.

Concerning this clone: Read sequence stops 3 residues before the CDR3 end, and the germline J gene provides the missing end. The chain is built from TRBV20-1 and TRBJ1-4; perhaps TRBD1 as D (6 bases). The CDR3 is 15 residues long. Germline CDR1 is DFQATT and CDR2 is SNEGSKA (reference sequence). CDR3 loop: CSARDHQGTNSPLFF. CDR3 bases read: TGCAGTGCTAGAGATCATCAGGGGACGAATTCACCA.

As to this clone: Read sequence stops 3 residues before the CDR3 end, and the germline J gene provides the missing end. The genes are TRBV27 and TRBJ2-2; maybe TRBD2 (6 bases). The CDR3 extends over 15 amino acids. Trimming removed 3 bases at V and 1 base at J, with 9 bases between. CDR1 and CDR2 (germline): MNHEY, SMNVEV (reference sequence). The CDR3 protein is CASSFWRGNTGELFF. The sequenced part of the CDR3 DNA is TGTGCCAGCAGTTTTTGGCGGGGGAACACCGGGGAG.

On this clone: The sequenced fragment ends 3 residues before the CDR3 boundary, so the rest is inferred from the germline J gene. The chain joins TRBV5-4 to TRBJ2-2; D not certain. Trimming removed 0 bases at V and 1 base at J, with 4 bases between. The germline CDR1 and CDR2 sequences are SGHNT and YYREEE (reference sequence). The CDR3 runs to 14 residues. CDR3 DNA (partial): TGTGCCAGCAGCTTGGAAGGGAACACCGGGGAG. Translated, it gives CASSLEGNTGE. The CDR3, in full, reads CASSLEGNTGELFF.

Incomplete CDR3 DNA: TGTGCCAGCAGTTACTCCCCTAGCGGGAGTATCTACGAG. Protein: CASSYSPSGSIYE. The full CDR3 sequence reads CASSYSPSGSIYEQYF. The chain couples TRBV6-2 or TRBV6-3 to TRBJ2-7; 10 bases fit TRBD2. The read ends 3 residues early relative to the CDR3; the germline J gene fills the gap. The CDR3 length is 16 residues. Germline V gives CDR1 MNHEY, CDR2 SVGEGT. J lost 3 bases, V lost 0 bases, and 5 bases had no gene match.

Comments on this clone: The read ends 3 residues shy of where the CDR3 ends; the end is completed using the germline J gene. The chain couples TRBV19 to TRBJ2-4, with 9 bases identical to TRBD1. This CDR3 contains 16 residues. CDR1 is LNHDA and CDR2 is SQIVND in the germline V gene (reference sequence). CDR3 sequence: CASSTGQGTINYGQYF. Partial CDR3 DNA: TGTGCCAGTAGTACGGGACAGGGAACCATTAACTATGGT.

The CDR3 loop reads CASSSGQGDNSPLFF. The CDR3 bases that were read are TGTGCCAGCAGTTCCGGACAGGGGGATAATTCACCA. The chain is built from TRBV6-2 or TRBV6-3 and TRBJ1-4; 10 bases line up with TRBD1. The read ends 3 residues before the CDR3 terminus; that terminus is restored from the germline J gene. Germline-derived CDR1 and CDR2 are MNHEY and SVGEGT. CDR3 size: 15 residues.

The CDR3: CASTPGQGQETQYF. The CDR3 bases that were read are TGTGCCAGCACTCCGGGACAGGGGCAAGAGACC. The chain carries TRBV19 and TRBJ2-5; TRBD1 matches 10 bases. The CDR3 is cut off 3 residues early in the read; its end comes from the germline J gene. V shed 9 bases, J shed 2 bases, and the junction held 6 bases outside the gene matches. The CDR3 is made up of 14 amino acids. The germline gives CDR1 LNHDA, CDR2 SQIVND (reference sequence).

Turning to this clone: The read terminates 3 residues ahead of where the CDR3 ends, so the germline J gene completes it. The rearrangement links TRBV5-1 to TRBJ1-1; TRBD1 aligns across 10 bases. The CDR3 has 15 residues. After removal of 5 bases from V and 4 bases from J, the junction contained 8 bases not matched to a gene. CDR1 and CDR2 (germline): SGHRS, YFSETQ. CDR3 DNA, as far as it was read: TGCGCCAGCAGTACCGGGACAGGGGTGAGCACTGAA. Encoded protein: CASSTGTGVSTE. The CDR3 as a whole reads CASSTGTGVSTEAFF.

With respect to this clone: Sequencing ends 3 residues short of the CDR3 end; the germline J gene provides the rest. J is TRBJ2-5 and V is TRBV7-9, with 7 bases fitting TRBD2. The CDR3 is 15 amino acids. Germline CDR1 SEHNR, CDR2 FQNEAQ (reference sequence). The CDR3 loop is CASSSTSARVDTQYF. CDR3 bases read: TGTGCCAGCAGCTCCACTAGCGCGAGGGTGGATACC.

Regarding this clone: The read stops 3 residues short of the end of the CDR3; the missing end is completed from the germline J gene. The chain couples TRBV5-4 to TRBJ2-4; TRBD1 might be the D (7 bases). The germline gives CDR1 SGHNT, CDR2 YYREEE (reference sequence). This CDR3 has 14 amino acids. CDR3 sequence reads: CASSLARGDDGQYF. CDR3 bases read: TGTGCCAGCAGCTTGGCCAGGGGGGATGATGGT. The whole variable domain, remainder taken from reference TRBV5-4 and TRBJ2-4, is ETGVTQSPTHLIKTRGQQVTLRCSSQSGHNTVSWYQQALGQGPQFIFQYYREEENGRGNFPPRFSGLQFPNYSSELNVNALELDDSALYLCASSLARGDDGQYFGAGTRLSVL.

Points on this clone: The sequenced fragment ends 3 residues before the CDR3 boundary, so the rest is inferred from the germline J gene. The genes are TRBV2 and TRBJ1-5, with TRBD1 identical over 10 bases. Germline-derived CDR1 and CDR2 are SNHLY and FYNNEI. With 3 bases clipped from V and 5 bases from J, the junction kept 16 bases outside the gene matches. This CDR3 region has 19 residues. The CDR3 loop reads CASSEGGPLTGGGDQPQHF. The sequenced part of the CDR3 DNA is TGTGCCAGCAGTGAGGGGGGACCTCTGACAGGGGGCGGGGATCAGCCC. Based on the CDR3 plus reference TRBV2 and TRBJ1-5, the full variable domain is EPEVTQTPSHQVTQMGQEVILRCVPISNHLYFYWYRQILGQKVEFLVSFYNNEISEKSEIFDDQFSVERPDGSNFTLKIRSTKLEDSAMYFCASSEGGPLTGGGDQPQHFGDGTRLSIL.

Notes on this clone: Read data end 3 residues before the CDR3 end; the end is taken from the germline J gene. The chain is built from TRBV5-5 and TRBJ1-4; 8 bases are a match to TRBD1. Trimming cost V 4 bases and J 8 bases; bases outside gene matches: 4. Germline CDR1 is SGHKS and CDR2 is YYEKEE (reference sequence). This CDR3 contains 13 residues. CDR3 protein: CASSTQGGEKLFF. The part of the CDR3 DNA that was read is TGTGCCAGCAGCACACAGGGGGGAGAAAAA.

On this clone itself: Relative to the germline gene, one junction end is altered; a read error may explain this. The CDR3 end lies 3 residues beyond the end of the read and is filled in from the germline J gene. The chain combines TRBV7-9 with TRBJ2-7, with D maybe TRBD1 (6 bases). The CDR3 length is 14 residues. Germline V gene data show CDR1 as SEHNR and CDR2 as FQNEAQ (reference sequence). The CDR3 DNA, read in part, is TGTCCCAGCAGCCACAACCCGACAGGAGTCGAG. Translated: CPSSHNPTGVE. The whole CDR3 sequence is CPSSHNPTGVEQYF.